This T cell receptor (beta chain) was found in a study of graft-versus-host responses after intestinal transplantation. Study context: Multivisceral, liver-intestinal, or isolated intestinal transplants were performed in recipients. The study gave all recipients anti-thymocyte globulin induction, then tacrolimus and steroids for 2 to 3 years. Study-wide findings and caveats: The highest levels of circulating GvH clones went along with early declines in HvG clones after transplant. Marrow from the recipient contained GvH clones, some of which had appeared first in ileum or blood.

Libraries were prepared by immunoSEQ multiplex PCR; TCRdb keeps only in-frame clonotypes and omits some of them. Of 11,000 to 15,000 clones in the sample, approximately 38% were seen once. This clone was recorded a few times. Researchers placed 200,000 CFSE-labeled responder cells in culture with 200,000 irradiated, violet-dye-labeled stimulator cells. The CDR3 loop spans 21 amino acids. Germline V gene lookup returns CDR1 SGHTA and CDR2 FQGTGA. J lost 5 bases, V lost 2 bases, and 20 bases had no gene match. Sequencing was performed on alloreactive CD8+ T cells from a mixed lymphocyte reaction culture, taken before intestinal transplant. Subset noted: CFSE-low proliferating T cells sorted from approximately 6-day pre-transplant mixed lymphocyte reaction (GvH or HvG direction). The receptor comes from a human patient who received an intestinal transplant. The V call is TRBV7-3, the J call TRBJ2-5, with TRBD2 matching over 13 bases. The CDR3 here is CASSLPLGLAGAGNVIETQYF. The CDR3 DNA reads TGTGCCAGCAGCTTACCCTTAGGACTAGCGGGAGCGGGAAACGTAATTGAGACCCAGTACTTC.